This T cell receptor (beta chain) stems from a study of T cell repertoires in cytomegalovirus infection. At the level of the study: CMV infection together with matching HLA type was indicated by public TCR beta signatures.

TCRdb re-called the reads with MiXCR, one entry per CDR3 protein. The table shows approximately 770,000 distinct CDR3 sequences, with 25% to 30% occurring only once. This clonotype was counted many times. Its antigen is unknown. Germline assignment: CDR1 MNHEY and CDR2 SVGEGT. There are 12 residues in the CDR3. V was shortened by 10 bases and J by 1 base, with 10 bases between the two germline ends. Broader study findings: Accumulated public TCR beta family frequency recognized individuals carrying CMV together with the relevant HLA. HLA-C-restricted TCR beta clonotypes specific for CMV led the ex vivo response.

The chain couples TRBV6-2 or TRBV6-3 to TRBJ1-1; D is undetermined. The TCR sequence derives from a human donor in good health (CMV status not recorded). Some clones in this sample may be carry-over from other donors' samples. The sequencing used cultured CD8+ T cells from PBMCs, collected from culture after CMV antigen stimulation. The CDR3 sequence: CATIARNTEAFF. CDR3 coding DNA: TGTGCCACTATCGCAAGGAACACTGAAGCTTTCTTT.